What follows are 15 T cell receptor beta chains derived from one specimen sequenced in a study of blood T cell repertoires in COVID-19. The repertoire was sequenced with immunoSEQ multiplex PCR; TCRdb's copy has only in-frame clones and lacks some. The table has roughly 190,000 clones, approximately 79% seen once. Sequencing was done on a sample of peripheral blood. These receptors all come from a man aged 25 to 40 with active or convalescent COVID-19.

The V gene is TRBV11-2, the J gene TRBJ2-1; 7 bases match TRBD1. The CDR3 totals 14 residues. V gave up 5 bases and J gave up 8 bases; unmatched junction bases: 9. Germline lookup yields CDR1 SGHAT and CDR2 FQNNGV. The CDR3 region has the DNA TGTGCCAGCAGCCACGGACAGGTATGGGATGAGCAGTTCTTC. Residues: CASSHGQVWDEQFF. Full variable domain (remainder filled in from reference TRBV11-2 and TRBJ2-1): EAGVAQSPRYKIIEKRQSVAFWCNPISGHATLYWYQQILGQGPKLLIQFQNNGVVDDSQLPKDRFSAERLKGVDSTLKIQPAKLEDSAVYLCASSHGQVWDEQFFGPGTRLTVL.

This chain uses TRBV15 with TRBJ2-7; maybe TRBD2 (6 bases). Germline lookup yields CDR1 LNHNV and CDR2 YYDKDF (reference sequence). V was shortened by 5 bases and J by 4 bases, with 12 bases between the two germline ends. The CDR3 runs 13 residues. In nucleotides, the CDR3 is TGTGCCACCAGCCGGAGCGGGTCTTACGAGCAGTACGTC. It codes for CATSRSGSYEQYV.

This clone was detected only a few times. The CDR3 DNA reads as TGTGCCAGTAGTTCCGGGACAGGGGGCTCACCCCTCCACTTT. Translated: CASSSGTGGSPLHF. The chain is built from TRBV19 and TRBJ1-6, with TRBD1 matching 12 bases. Germline V gives CDR1 LNHDA, CDR2 SQIVND (reference sequence). V lost 5 bases, J lost 10 bases, and 3 bases stayed unmatched. The CDR3 is 14 residues long.

This sequence joins TRBV6-2 or TRBV6-3 and TRBJ2-7; possible D gene TRBD2, 5 bases. The CDR3 sequence is 11 residues long. Trimming cost V 6 bases and J 7 bases, with 10 bases left between them. The germline V gene encodes CDR1 MNHEY and CDR2 SVGEGT. The CDR3 protein is CASSKGGEQYV. The CDR3 bases are TGTGCCAGCAGCAAAGGCGGGGAGCAGTACGTC.

The V and J genes are TRBV19 and TRBJ1-2; tentative D call: TRBD1 (5 bases). V lost 5 bases to trimming and J lost 0 bases, with 13 bases between them. Looked up from germline, CDR1 is LNHDA and CDR2 is SQIVND (reference sequence). The CDR3 contains 15 residues. CDR3 DNA: TGTGCCAGTAGTGTTGGGGGGGATGCTAACTATGGCTACACCTTC. The encoded protein is CASSVGGDANYGYTF.

As concerns this clone: Distinct nucleotide sequences in the sample also encode this CDR3. The V gene is TRBV28, the J gene TRBJ2-1; 7 bases map to TRBD2. Germline-derived CDR1 and CDR2 are MDHEN and SYDVKM. The CDR3 extends over 14 amino acids. The junction had 2 bases not matched to a gene; V was cut back by 4 bases and J by 2 bases. CDR3 DNA sequence: TGTGCCAGCAGTTGGAGCGGGGCCTACAATGAGCAGTTCTTC. This codes for CASSWSGAYNEQFF.

The chain employs TRBV4-1 and TRBJ1-2; 9 positions match TRBD1. The CDR3 extends over 15 amino acids. Germline lookup yields CDR1 MGHRA and CDR2 YSYEKL. With V trimmed by 1 base and J by 4 bases, 4 bases remained unmatched. DNA of the CDR3: TGCGCCAGCAGCCAAGGGACAGGGGTTAGCTATGGCTACACCTTC. Translation: CASSQGTGVSYGYTF.

This clone was recorded once. The rearrangement joins TRBV19 to TRBJ1-1; no definite D call. The CDR3 covers 12 residues. CDR1 and CDR2 from the germline V gene are LNHDA and SQIVND (reference sequence). With 7 bases removed from V and 10 bases from J, the gap between germline ends came to 16 bases. For the CDR3, the DNA is TGTGCCAGTACCTCGTCGCGGCATTTAGCTTTCTTT. Amino acid sequence: CASTSSRHLAFF.

Here the CDR3 DNA reads TGTGCCAGCAGTTGGACAGGGCCTAATGAAAAACTGTTTTTT. The encoded protein is CASSWTGPNEKLFF. The chain is built from TRBV27 and TRBJ1-4; 8 positions agree with TRBD1. This CDR3 has 14 amino acids. J lost 3 bases, V lost 4 bases, and 1 base had no gene match. Germline V CDR1 and CDR2: MNHEY, SMNVEV (reference sequence).

The rearrangement links TRBV30 to TRBJ2-2; D may be TRBD2 (5 bases). The V end was cut by 0 bases, the J end by 0 bases, with 14 bases between. The CDR3 is 17 amino acids. CDR1 GTSNPN and CDR2 SVGIG come from the germline V gene (reference sequence). The CDR3 region has the DNA TGTGCCTGGAGTGTTCTGCCCGGGGTAGCGAACACCGGGGAGCTGTTTTTT. This encodes CAWSVLPGVANTGELFF.

This clone was counted between two and nine times. This rearrangement joins TRBV25-1 to TRBJ2-1, with a weak D call TRBD1 (7 bases). The germline V gene has CDR1 MGHDK and CDR2 SYGVNS. This CDR3 region has 14 residues. Trimming shortened V by 3 bases and J by 6 bases, and 12 bases separated the two germline ends. DNA of the CDR3: TGTGCCAGCAGTGATACAGGGGAGGCCAATGAGCAGTTCTTC. Translation gives CASSDTGEANEQFF.

Turning to this clone: Other DNA sequences in the sample encode the same CDR3. V usage is TRBV6-5 and J usage is TRBJ1-1; D not certain. V lost 0 bases, J lost 0 bases, and 8 bases lay in between. Germline-derived CDR1 and CDR2 are MNHEY and SVGAGI. The CDR3 extends over 15 amino acids. CDR3 nucleotides: TGTGCCAGCAGTTACTCCGCAGATCTGAACACTGAAGCTTTCTTT. This translates into CASSYSADLNTEAFF.

The chain joins TRBV28 to TRBJ2-7, with 12 bases that match TRBD2. Losses at the gene ends were 4 bases for V and 6 bases for J; bases not matched to a gene: 7. CDR3 size: 15 residues. Looked up from germline, CDR1 is MDHEN and CDR2 is SYDVKM. This chain's CDR3 is CASSSGLAGYAEQYV. The CDR3 nucleotides are TGTGCCAGCAGTTCCGGACTAGCGGGGTATGCCGAGCAGTACGTC.

This rearrangement joins TRBV10-1 to TRBJ1-1; D unresolved. The CDR3 runs 13 residues. Germline assignment: CDR1 WNHNN and CDR2 SYGVQD (reference sequence). Trimming removed 3 bases at V and 3 bases at J, with 8 bases between. For the CDR3, the DNA is TGCGCCAGCAGTGATCCCGGGGACACTGAAGCTTTCTTT. Amino acids: CASSDPGDTEAFF.

This sequence joins TRBV13 and TRBJ2-7, with 8 bases aligning to TRBD1. The CDR3 runs to 15 residues. The V gene's germline CDR1 is PRHDT and CDR2 FYEKMQ (reference sequence). V shed 5 bases, J shed 2 bases, and the junction held 8 bases outside the gene matches. CDR3 bases: TGTGCCAGCAGCCCAAGACAGGGGAGGCCCTACGAGCAGTACGTC. Translated: CASSPRQGRPYEQYV.